This T cell receptor beta chain was observed in a study of CD4+ T cells in melanoma. The assay was immunoSEQ multiplex PCR, and TCRdb's table has in-frame clones only and misses some. The sample yields about 140,000 clones, around 90% seen once. CDR1 and CDR2 from the germline V gene are SGHRS and YFSETQ. The V end was cut by 4 bases, the J end by 5 bases, with 18 bases between. This CDR3 is 15 amino acids long. Regarding this clone: Its antigen is undetermined.

Notes on the study in general: CD8+ T cell, macrophage and B cell function reportedly correlated with neoantigen-specific CD4+ T cells. Neoantigen-specific CD4+ T cells in melanoma reportedly had diverse differentiation states.

The receptor's source is a human donor with melanoma. The J gene is TRBJ2-5, the V gene TRBV5-1; TRBD1 or TRBD2 may be the D gene (5 bases each). The CDR3 is CASSGEGHLGETQYF. The CDR3 DNA follows: TGCGCCAGCAGCGGTGAGGGGCATCTGGGCGAGACCCAGTACTTC.